This T cell receptor beta chain was profiled in a study of CD8 T cells in ankylosing spondylitis. Of note for this clonotype: Its antigen is unidentified.

MiXCR, applied by TCRdb to the 5' RACE reads, yields one record per CDR3 protein. This sample yields 150,000 to 200,000 distinct CDR3 sequences, of which roughly 18% are seen a single time; over 7.5% belongs to the top ten. V was clipped by 2 bases and J by 7 bases; unmatched bases: 5. Per the germline V gene, CDR1 is KGHSH and CDR2 is LQKENI. The CDR3 length is 16 residues. Study conclusions and caveats: Clones tied to disease were said to be significantly enriched in matched ankylosing spondylitis synovial fluid.

J is TRBJ2-1 and V is TRBV18; 13 bases fit TRBD2. The source material was blood, either unsorted or a sorted T cell fraction (not recorded which). This receptor was obtained from a male donor with ankylosing spondylitis or in good health (not recorded which). This CDR3 is CASSPSTSGRVNEQFF. The CDR3 nucleotides read TGTGCCAGCTCACCATCTACTAGCGGGAGGGTGAATGAGCAGTTCTTC. Full variable domain (rest looked up from reference TRBV18 and TRBJ2-1): NAGVMQNPRHLVRRRGQEARLRCSPMKGHSHVYWYRQLPEEGLKFMVYLQKENIIDESGMPKERFSAEFPKEGPSILRIQQVVRGDSAAYFCASSPSTSGRVNEQFFGPGTRLTVL.